The text below deals with one T cell receptor (beta chain). Per the study methods: Estimates of nucleated cell counts were drawn from the amplification of reference gene primers. Profiled with immunoSEQ multiplex PCR; TCRdb holds only in-frame clones, not every one. From that table come the V and J calls and clone size; the DNA was used to work out D and trimming. This sample carries 50,000 to 55,000 clones, 86% of them seen once, and the ten largest clones take 2.5% to 3%. The sample is drawn from a study of blood T cell repertoires in COVID-19. Turning to the study itself: Sites in the United States, Italy and Spain provided acute and convalescent COVID-19 samples. T cells, B-cell-depleted T cells, or PBMCs provided the cDNA or gDNA that served as material.

V shed 4 bases and J 4 bases; nucleotides not matched to a gene: 11. The CDR3 is 16 amino acids. Germline V CDR1 and CDR2: MGHRA, YSYEKL. The sequenced sample consisted of peripheral blood. The sequence was obtained from an elderly man with acute or convalescent COVID-19. The chain uses TRBV4-1 and TRBJ1-2, with 8 bases identical to TRBD1. CDR3 sequence reads: CASSRGQGDPSYGYTF. Written as DNA, the CDR3 is TGCGCCAGCAGCCGCGGACAGGGCGATCCTAGCTATGGCTACACCTTC.